This T cell receptor beta chain derives from a study of cytomegalovirus exposure and HLA in healthy donors. Looking at the study overall: As an earlier analysis found, some 170 million T cells yielded fewer than 130 million unique TCR beta sequences.

As regards this clone: No antigen is known for it.

With 3 bases removed from V and 5 bases from J, the gap between germline ends came to 13 bases. The length of the CDR3 is 14 residues. CDR1 is SGHTA and CDR2 is FQGNSA in the germline V gene. Both 60 Vbeta primers and 13 Jbeta primers went into the PCR. The repertoire was sequenced with immunoSEQ multiplex PCR; TCRdb's copy has only in-frame clones and lacks some. The sample includes more than 110,000 clones, around two thirds of them seen just once. Study-level points and caveats: When presence/absence was analysed, sequencing depth was taken to be roughly uniform across donors. In a later analysis, 17,000 or so TCR beta sequences were associated with HLA alleles at 0.05 false discovery rate. Apparent HLA restriction characterized most CMV-associated TCR beta chains in a later analysis.

What was sequenced was PBMCs. This clonotype was obtained from a woman aged 55-70 years in good health and CMV-seropositive. The J gene is TRBJ1-1, the V gene TRBV7-2, with D hard to call. The CDR3 loop is CASSLMGAGTEAFF. For the CDR3, the DNA is TGTGCCAGCAGCTTGATGGGCGCGGGGACTGAAGCTTTCTTT.